This T cell receptor (beta chain) was sequenced for a study of blood T cell repertoires in COVID-19 (dated by TCRdb to between 2020 and 2021). For the wider study: Samples from collaborators originated in the United States, Italy and Spain and spanned both the acute and convalescent phases of COVID-19. The samples were drawn from two sources: the first 160 participants of the ongoing ImmuneRACE study, and fewer than 1,500 subjects contributed by 6 global collaborators. The repertoires were made available in a free public database intended to serve as a resource for research on the immune response to SARS-CoV-2. Where HLA class I and class II types were available, the types were taken from metadata supplied by the sample provider, not from assay-based typing. Deeply sampled blood TCRbeta repertoires from subjects exposed to, actively infected with, or recovered from COVID-19 were included in the dataset. A de-identified subject ID, COVID-19 status, age in years and sex were almost always included in the sample metadata. The prospective study material was composed of cDNA or gDNA derived from T cells, B-cell-depleted T cells, or PBMCs. Summary of the overall study and its limitations: How much clinical and demographic metadata was included differed by source and by participant, and the metadata was provided uncurated.

TCRbeta CDR3 regions were amplified from genomic DNA using the immunoSEQ Assay, a bias-controlled multiplex PCR. On the study's bioinformatics: Within the assay, amplification of reference gene primers was used to estimate how many nucleated cells each sample contained. Sequence reads were collapsed and filtered to measure the absolute abundance of every unique TCRbeta CDR3 rearrangement. Productive Simpson clonality was computed per sample as the square root of Simpson's diversity index over productive rearrangements. TCRdb obtained this table from immuneACCESS and retained in-frame rearrangements with V and J assigned. These tables miss some clones; where compared with another copy, unresolved V genes account for less than half of the shortfall, and the remainder is unexplained. The D gene and trimming were derived from the DNA, and the V and J assignments and clone size from that table. This sample has under 200,000 clones in its table, and 70% to 90% of those were observed once. The ten largest clonotypes hold roughly 5.4% of the sample.

At one collaborating source in Seattle, patients were enrolled during active infection and were followed longitudinally through the course of disease. The collaborating institutions used their own protocols to collect whole blood in K2EDTA tubes. For TCRbeta analysis, collaborators shipped samples in one of three forms: frozen whole blood, isolated PBMCs, or DNA extracted from either of those sample types. For this clone: What this receptor recognizes is not known. No base qualities exist here, and no much larger clone lies one base off it.

The CDR3 covers 14 residues, taking in both the cysteine and the phenylalanine. Only the CDR3 region is kept as DNA, spanning 42 bases read in frame from base 1. CDR1 and CDR2 were assigned from the germline V gene as MNHEY and SVGAGI. V trim: 4 bases; J trim: 5 bases; unmatched bases: 5. The source material was peripheral blood. The source is a woman aged 50 to 60 with COVID-19, enrolled during active disease. Recombination joined TRBV6-5 with TRBJ2-5; 9 bases in the middle match TRBD2. The nucleotide sequence reads as follows: TGTGCCAGCAGTTGGCGGGGGGGCCTGGAGACCCAGTACTTC. This gives the protein CASSWRGGLETQYF.